Listed below are T cell receptor beta chains from one sample, sequenced in a study of human T cells and chemical hapten exposure. TCRdb re-called the RACE reads through MiXCR, storing one row per CDR3 protein. The sample lists approximately 34,000 distinct CDR3 sequences, around 5.5% seen once, with roughly 13% in the top ten. The sequenced sample consisted of whole blood. The receptor set was obtained from a human donor in good health. Some clones in this sample may be carry-over from other donors' samples. The CDR3 runs from the conserved cysteine through the conserved F or W. Each record gives: J gene, clone size, V gene, D gene, CDR3 protein, CDR3 DNA. The D gene is left open where the match is weak. Only part of the rows carry a size: once, few, many, or a class if the clone is expanded.

j_gene: TRBJ1-3; abundance: few; v_gene: TRBV28; d_gene: TRBD1; CDR3aa: CASIDRGTTGNTIYF; CDR3nt: TGTGCCAGCATTGACAGGGGGACCACTGGAAACACCATATATTTT
j_gene: TRBJ2-7; abundance: many; v_gene: TRBV27; d_gene: -; CDR3aa: CASSPSGTLRYEQYF; CDR3nt: TGTGCCAGCAGTCCGTCCGGGACTCTCCGATACGAGCAGTACTTC
j_gene: TRBJ1-1; abundance: -; v_gene: TRBV10-1; d_gene: -; CDR3aa: CASSEAGRTEAFF; CDR3nt: TGCGCCAGCAGTGAAGCGGGACGCACTGAAGCTTTCTTT
j_gene: TRBJ2-7; abundance: many; v_gene: TRBV20-1; d_gene: TRBD2; CDR3aa: CSATGLASSYEQYF; CDR3nt: TGCAGTGCTACCGGACTAGCGAGCTCCTACGAGCAGTACTTC
j_gene: TRBJ2-5; abundance: medium-sized; v_gene: TRBV21-1; d_gene: -; CDR3aa: CASSKGLASVQETQYF; CDR3nt: TGTGCCAGCAGCAAAGGACTAGCGAGCGTTCAAGAGACCCAGTACTTC
j_gene: TRBJ1-1; abundance: -; v_gene: TRBV20-1; d_gene: TRBD1; CDR3aa: CSASRDRAFF; CDR3nt: TGCAGTGCTAGCCGGGACAGAGCTTTCTTT
j_gene: TRBJ2-3; abundance: many; v_gene: TRBV5-1; d_gene: -; CDR3aa: CASSLDWGLSTDTQYF; CDR3nt: TGCGCCAGCAGCTTGGATTGGGGCCTTAGCACAGATACGCAGTATTTT
j_gene: TRBJ1-2; abundance: many; v_gene: TRBV6-5; d_gene: -; CDR3aa: CASSYLGGYTF; CDR3nt: TGTGCCAGCAGTTATCTGGGGGGCTACACCTTC
j_gene: TRBJ1-1; abundance: few; v_gene: TRBV3-1; d_gene: TRBD1; CDR3aa: CASSLGTGNTEAFF; CDR3nt: TGTGCCAGCAGCCTAGGGACAGGGAACACTGAAGCTTTCTTT
j_gene: TRBJ1-1; abundance: few; v_gene: TRBV11-2; d_gene: -; CDR3aa: CASSLSRGGMNTEAFF; CDR3nt: TGTGCCAGCAGCTTAAGTAGGGGAGGGATGAACACTGAAGCTTTCTTT
j_gene: TRBJ2-2; abundance: many; v_gene: TRBV20-1; d_gene: TRBD1; CDR3aa: CSARVPGGNGELFF; CDR3nt: TGCAGTGCTAGAGTTCCAGGGGGTAACGGGGAGCTGTTTTTT
j_gene: TRBJ2-3; abundance: many; v_gene: TRBV2; d_gene: TRBD2; CDR3aa: CASRGGTSGRDTQYF; CDR3nt: TGTGCCAGCAGGGGAGGGACTAGCGGGAGAGATACGCAGTATTTT
j_gene: TRBJ1-1; abundance: many; v_gene: TRBV29-1; d_gene: TRBD1; CDR3aa: CSVDSTGVNTEAFF; CDR3nt: TGCAGCGTTGATTCGACAGGGGTGAACACTGAAGCTTTCTTT
j_gene: TRBJ1-2; abundance: many; v_gene: TRBV28; d_gene: -; CDR3aa: CASSFPTMLQSNYGYTF; CDR3nt: TGTGCCAGCAGTTTCCCGACCATGCTGCAATCTAACTATGGCTACACCTTC
j_gene: TRBJ1-1; abundance: many; v_gene: TRBV6-2/TRBV6-3; d_gene: -; CDR3aa: CASSYLRVGTEAFF; CDR3nt: TGTGCCAGCAGTTACTTGAGGGTGGGCACTGAAGCTTTCTTT
j_gene: TRBJ1-5; abundance: many; v_gene: TRBV7-2; d_gene: -; CDR3aa: CASSLSLNQPQHF; CDR3nt: TGTGCCAGCAGCTTATCCCTCAATCAGCCCCAGCATTTT
j_gene: TRBJ1-4; abundance: -; v_gene: TRBV9; d_gene: -; CDR3aa: CASSPQPGRTNEKLFF; CDR3nt: TGTGCCAGCAGCCCCCAGCCGGGACGGACTAATGAAAAACTGTTTTTT
j_gene: TRBJ2-1; abundance: many; v_gene: TRBV7-9; d_gene: -; CDR3aa: CASSLGLVRPGEQFF; CDR3nt: TGTGCCAGCAGCTTAGGACTAGTGAGGCCCGGCGAGCAGTTCTTC
j_gene: TRBJ2-3; abundance: many; v_gene: TRBV5-5; d_gene: -; CDR3aa: CASSHMGLTPVDTQYF; CDR3nt: TGTGCCAGCAGCCACATGGGACTTACGCCCGTAGATACGCAGTATTTT
j_gene: TRBJ1-5; abundance: many; v_gene: TRBV7-2; d_gene: -; CDR3aa: CASSSRSNSNQPQHF; CDR3nt: TGTGCCAGCAGCTCTAGATCGAATAGCAATCAGCCCCAGCATTTT
j_gene: TRBJ2-1; abundance: many; v_gene: TRBV7-2; d_gene: TRBD2; CDR3aa: CASSLAVTSGGWYEQFF; CDR3nt: TGTGCCAGCAGCTTAGCGGTTACTAGCGGGGGTTGGTATGAGCAGTTCTTC
j_gene: TRBJ1-2; abundance: many; v_gene: TRBV3-1; d_gene: TRBD1; CDR3aa: CASSPGQGDGYTF; CDR3nt: TGTGCCAGCAGCCCGGGACAGGGAGATGGCTACACCTTC
j_gene: TRBJ2-5; abundance: many; v_gene: TRBV7-2; d_gene: TRBD2; CDR3aa: CASSLDGLAGGRGTQYF; CDR3nt: TGTGCCAGCAGCTTAGACGGACTAGCGGGGGGGCGGGGGACCCAGTACTTC
j_gene: TRBJ2-7; abundance: many; v_gene: TRBV30; d_gene: TRBD1; CDR3aa: CAWSRTGASGEQYF; CDR3nt: TGTGCCTGGAGTAGGACAGGGGCTTCGGGGGAGCAGTACTTC
j_gene: TRBJ1-1; abundance: many; v_gene: TRBV4-3; d_gene: -; CDR3aa: CASSQDELAGVGLFVEAFF; CDR3nt: TGCGCCAGCAGCCAAGACGAGCTGGCAGGGGTAGGGCTTTTCGTGGAAGCTTTCTTT
j_gene: TRBJ1-2; abundance: -; v_gene: TRBV5-4; d_gene: TRBD1; CDR3aa: CASSLELQGTDGYTF; CDR3nt: TGTGCCAGCAGCCTAGAGCTACAGGGGACGGATGGCTACACCTTC
j_gene: TRBJ2-2; abundance: many; v_gene: TRBV20-1; d_gene: TRBD1; CDR3aa: CSAYRGANTGELFF; CDR3nt: TGCAGTGCTTACAGGGGCGCGAACACCGGGGAGCTGTTTTTT
j_gene: TRBJ1-2; abundance: many; v_gene: TRBV11-2; d_gene: -; CDR3aa: CASSPSAYYGYTF; CDR3nt: TGTGCCAGCAGCCCTTCAGCTTACTATGGCTACACCTTC
j_gene: TRBJ1-1; abundance: few; v_gene: TRBV6-5; d_gene: TRBD1; CDR3aa: CASSYGTIHRGNAFF; CDR3nt: TGTGCCAGCAGTTACGGGACTATTCACAGGGGTAACGCTTTCTTT
j_gene: TRBJ2-7; abundance: many; v_gene: TRBV20-1; d_gene: -; CDR3aa: CSARGGVSPSYEQYF; CDR3nt: TGCAGTGCTAGAGGAGGGGTCAGCCCCTCCTACGAGCAGTACTTC
j_gene: TRBJ2-5; abundance: -; v_gene: TRBV5-6; d_gene: TRBD1; CDR3aa: CASSVTGVETQYF; CDR3nt: TGTGCCAGCAGCGTGACAGGGGTGGAGACCCAGTACTTC
j_gene: TRBJ1-1; abundance: -; v_gene: TRBV2; d_gene: -; CDR3aa: CASSEAGVGNTEAFF; CDR3nt: TGTGCCAGCAGTGAAGCGGGGGTCGGGAACACTGAAGCTTTCTTT
j_gene: TRBJ2-5; abundance: many; v_gene: TRBV2; d_gene: -; CDR3aa: CASSGRVETQYF; CDR3nt: TGTGCCAGCAGTGGCAGGGTGGAGACCCAGTACTTC
j_gene: TRBJ1-4; abundance: many; v_gene: TRBV20-1; d_gene: -; CDR3aa: CSARGGRGDPGKLFF; CDR3nt: TGCAGTGCTAGAGGGGGTAGGGGGGACCCTGGAAAACTGTTTTTT
j_gene: TRBJ2-1; abundance: many; v_gene: TRBV29-1; d_gene: TRBD2; CDR3aa: CSAGTSGSADNEQFF; CDR3nt: TGCAGCGCCGGGACTAGCGGGAGTGCTGACAATGAGCAGTTCTTC
j_gene: TRBJ2-3; abundance: -; v_gene: TRBV15; d_gene: -; CDR3aa: CAKSRDRYTDTQYF; CDR3nt: TGTGCCAAAAGCAGAGATAGATACACAGATACGCAGTATTTT
j_gene: TRBJ2-3; abundance: many; v_gene: TRBV12-3/TRBV12-4; d_gene: -; CDR3aa: CASSFRVGVGGSDTQYF; CDR3nt: TGTGCCAGCAGTTTTCGGGTGGGAGTAGGTGGATCAGATACGCAGTATTTT
j_gene: TRBJ2-3; abundance: many; v_gene: TRBV6-4; d_gene: TRBD2; CDR3aa: CASSDSAGATDTQYF; CDR3nt: TGTGCCAGCAGTGACTCAGCGGGAGCCACAGATACGCAGTATTTT
j_gene: TRBJ2-5; abundance: many; v_gene: TRBV20-1; d_gene: -; CDR3aa: CSARRGGGGETQYF; CDR3nt: TGCAGTGCTAGACGAGGGGGCGGAGGGGAGACCCAGTACTTC
j_gene: TRBJ1-2; abundance: many; v_gene: TRBV6-5; d_gene: TRBD1; CDR3aa: CASSYPGQGGGYTF; CDR3nt: TGTGCCAGCAGTTACCCGGGACAGGGGGGGGGCTACACCTTC
j_gene: TRBJ1-1; abundance: many; v_gene: TRBV9; d_gene: -; CDR3aa: CASSVVLNTEAFF; CDR3nt: TGTGCCAGCAGCGTAGTTTTGAACACTGAAGCTTTCTTT
j_gene: TRBJ2-2; abundance: many; v_gene: TRBV28; d_gene: -; CDR3aa: CASSSPGNTGELFF; CDR3nt: TGTGCCAGCAGTTCGCCCGGGAACACCGGGGAGCTGTTTTTT
j_gene: TRBJ2-1; abundance: few; v_gene: TRBV5-1; d_gene: TRBD2; CDR3aa: CASSPVSGGRYNEQFF; CDR3nt: TGCGCCAGCAGCCCCGTGAGCGGGGGGCGCTACAATGAGCAGTTCTTC
j_gene: TRBJ2-4; abundance: many; v_gene: TRBV24-1; d_gene: -; CDR3aa: CATTRAPAKNIQYF; CDR3nt: TGTGCCACCACGCGGGCACCAGCCAAAAACATTCAGTACTTC
j_gene: TRBJ2-3; abundance: many; v_gene: TRBV5-1; d_gene: -; CDR3aa: CASSPRAFGGDTQYF; CDR3nt: TGCGCCAGCAGCCCGAGGGCCTTCGGGGGAGATACGCAGTATTTT
j_gene: TRBJ1-1; abundance: many; v_gene: TRBV6-1; d_gene: -; CDR3aa: CASSEFGGGLNTEAFF; CDR3nt: TGTGCCAGCAGTGAATTTGGAGGGGGACTAAACACTGAAGCTTTCTTT
j_gene: TRBJ2-7; abundance: -; v_gene: TRBV4-2; d_gene: -; CDR3aa: CASSQVAGGHYEQYF; CDR3nt: TGTGCCAGCAGCCAAGTTGCGGGCGGGCACTACGAGCAGTACTTC
j_gene: TRBJ1-1; abundance: many; v_gene: TRBV7-2; d_gene: -; CDR3aa: CASSLALDTEAFF; CDR3nt: TGTGCCAGCAGCTTAGCTCTGGACACTGAAGCTTTCTTT
j_gene: TRBJ2-1; abundance: few; v_gene: TRBV6-5; d_gene: -; CDR3aa: CASSHGLNEQFF; CDR3nt: TGTGCCAGCAGCCACGGACTGAATGAGCAGTTCTTC
j_gene: TRBJ1-1; abundance: -; v_gene: TRBV28; d_gene: TRBD1; CDR3aa: CASSRRTGFRNTEAFF; CDR3nt: TGTGCCAGCAGTCGCCGGACAGGTTTCCGGAACACTGAAGCTTTCTTT
j_gene: TRBJ1-4; abundance: many; v_gene: TRBV7-9; d_gene: TRBD1; CDR3aa: CASSLGTQGALEEKLFF; CDR3nt: TGTGCCAGCAGCTTAGGCACCCAGGGGGCCCTGGAGGAAAAACTGTTTTTT
j_gene: TRBJ2-1; abundance: many; v_gene: TRBV10-1; d_gene: -; CDR3aa: CASSEEVPLGNNEQFF; CDR3nt: TGCGCCAGCAGTGAGGAGGTCCCTCTGGGGAACAATGAGCAGTTCTTC
j_gene: TRBJ1-4; abundance: many; v_gene: TRBV20-1; d_gene: -; CDR3aa: CSARGTYHEKLFF; CDR3nt: TGCAGTGCTAGAGGCACCTACCATGAAAAACTGTTTTTT
j_gene: TRBJ1-3; abundance: few; v_gene: TRBV29-1; d_gene: -; CDR3aa: CSVEDGGGYTIYF; CDR3nt: TGCAGCGTTGAAGACGGAGGGGGTTACACCATATATTTT
j_gene: TRBJ2-4; abundance: many; v_gene: TRBV7-2; d_gene: TRBD2; CDR3aa: CASSLGTSGGQNIQYF; CDR3nt: TGTGCCAGCAGCCTAGGGACTAGCGGGGGTCAAAACATTCAGTACTTC
j_gene: TRBJ1-2; abundance: few; v_gene: TRBV9; d_gene: -; CDR3aa: CASSVGREDGYTF; CDR3nt: TGTGCCAGCAGCGTAGGCAGGGAGGATGGCTACACCTTC
j_gene: TRBJ1-4; abundance: -; v_gene: TRBV7-9; d_gene: -; CDR3aa: CASSLDQYEKLFF; CDR3nt: TGTGCCAGCAGCTTGGACCAATATGAAAAACTGTTTTTT